A single sample is the source of the 23 T cell receptor beta chains below, sequenced in a study of Tregs in tolerant kidney transplant recipients. Only in-frame clones appear in the TCRdb table, and some are missing; sequencing was by immunoSEQ multiplex PCR. The profile shows 45,000 to 55,000 clones, roughly nine tenths of them singletons. Mixed chimerism was transient after nonmyeloablative marrow transplants from related graft donors. The material sequenced was CD8+ T cells from blood (PBMCs), taken 24 months after the transplant. These TCRs come from a human patient who received a combined kidney and bone marrow transplant. Some T cells may be supplied by the graft donor.

The chain is built from TRBV5-1 and TRBJ2-1; perhaps TRBD2 as D (6 bases). The CDR3 consists of 14 residues. Germline loops: CDR1 SGHRS, CDR2 YFSETQ. V was cut by 1 base and J by 4 bases, with 9 bases left in between. The CDR3 bases are TGCGCCAGCAGCTTGAGCCTAGCGTACAATGAGCAGTTCTTC. Protein product: CASSLSLAYNEQFF.

This rearrangement joins TRBV7-2 to TRBJ2-2, with 11 bases that match TRBD2. This CDR3 is 18 amino acids long. The junction had 9 bases not matched to a gene; V was cut back by 5 bases and J by 1 base. Germline CDR1 SGHTA, CDR2 FQGNSA. The CDR3: CASSQTGTSGRNTGELFF. The CDR3 coding sequence is TGTGCCAGCAGCCAGACCGGGACTAGCGGCCGGAACACCGGGGAGCTGTTTTTT.

Remarks on this clone: Within the sample, other DNA sequences also encode this same CDR3. The CDR3 region is CASSLGQALLGYTF. The DNA of the CDR3 is TGCGCCAGCAGCCTAGGACAGGCTCTTTTGGGCTACACCTTC. This chain connects TRBV4-1 to TRBJ1-2; 7 bases agree with TRBD1. Germline-derived CDR1 and CDR2 are MGHRA and YSYEKL. The junction had 10 bases not matched to a gene; V was cut back by 4 bases and J by 8 bases. This CDR3 spans 14 amino acids.

The rearrangement joins TRBV4-2 to TRBJ2-5; 7 bases match TRBD2. Germline V lookup: CDR1 LGHNA, CDR2 YNFKEQ. The CDR3 sequence is 16 residues long. J gave up 2 bases and V 3 bases, and 9 bases lay outside the gene matches. The CDR3 DNA sequence: TGTGCCAGCAGCCACCGAAGGGCGGGGGAGCAAGAGACCCAGTACTTC. Protein sequence: CASSHRRAGEQETQYF.

The J gene is TRBJ2-5, the V gene TRBV20-1, with D perhaps matching TRBD2 (6 bases). The tail of the sequence fits TRBJ2-7 better, so the J call may be wrong. The CDR3 totals 11 residues. CDR1 and CDR2 (germline): DFQATT, SNEGSKA (reference sequence). DNA of the CDR3: TGCAGGGCCTCGGGGGTCAACGAGCAGTACTTC. Its protein is CRASGVNEQYF.

The CDR3 DNA reads as TGCGCCAGCAGCCAAGGAAGCAGGGTTAACTATGGCTACACCTTC. It codes for CASSQGSRVNYGYTF. This chain uses TRBV4-1 with TRBJ1-2; D is possibly TRBD1 (5 bases). Germline loops: CDR1 MGHRA, CDR2 YSYEKL. CDR3 length: 15 amino acids. Trimming stripped 1 base from V and 1 base from J, with 10 bases between.

The chain couples TRBV7-6 to TRBJ2-1; D remains ambiguous. Germline V gene sequence: CDR1 SGHVS, CDR2 FNYEAQ. V gave up 5 bases and J gave up 4 bases, with 9 bases separating them. The CDR3 is 13 amino acids. CDR3 nucleotides: TGTGCCAGCAGCCACCTAGAGTACAATGAGCAGTTCTTC. It yields the protein CASSHLEYNEQFF. Full variable domain (remainder filled in from reference TRBV7-6 and TRBJ2-1): GAGVSQSPRYKVTKRGQDVALRCDPISGHVSLYWYRQALGQGPEFLTYFNYEAQQDKSGLPNDRFSAERPEGSISTLTIQRTEQRDSAMYRCASSHLEYNEQFFGPGTRLTVL.

The CDR3 bases are TGTGCCAGCAGCCCTTTCCTCTCCTACGAGCAGTACTTC. This sequence encodes CASSPFLSYEQYF. The chain has TRBV4-2 and TRBJ2-7; no clear D. The CDR3 consists of 13 residues. Deletions cut 4 bases from V and 0 bases from J, with 7 bases between. Per germline, CDR1 LGHNA and CDR2 YNFKEQ.

V usage is TRBV5-1 and J usage is TRBJ2-1; maybe TRBD2 (7 bases). In germline, CDR1 is SGHRS, CDR2 YFSETQ. CDR3 length: 17 residues. Trimming removed 0 bases at V and 5 bases at J, with 18 bases between. The CDR3 is CASSLGFGGALDNEQFF. The CDR3 DNA sequence: TGCGCCAGCAGCTTGGGATTTGGGGGGGCCTTGGACAATGAGCAGTTCTTC.

The V gene is TRBV4-1, the J gene TRBJ1-2, with D perhaps TRBD1 (5 bases). CDR3 size: 15 residues. With 2 bases removed from V and 4 bases from J, the gap between germline ends came to 14 bases. The germline gives CDR1 MGHRA, CDR2 YSYEKL. CDR3 nucleotide sequence: TGCGCCAGCAGCCAAACCCTGGGACTGAGCTATGGCTACACCTTC. Translation: CASSQTLGLSYGYTF.

The chain is built from TRBV7-8 and TRBJ2-1; 12 bases are shared with TRBD2. The CDR3 has 19 residues. Germline V lookup: CDR1 SGHVS, CDR2 FQNEAQ. The J segment lost 5 bases and the V segment lost 5 bases, leaving 16 bases of the junction unmatched. The CDR3 region has the DNA TGTGCCAGCAGCAATTGGGACCGACTAGCGGGGGCCCCACACAATGAGCAGTTCTTC. Translation gives CASSNWDRLAGAPHNEQFF.

The J gene is TRBJ2-4, the V gene TRBV19, with a weak D call TRBD1 (5 bases). There are 14 residues in the CDR3. Trimming pared 3 bases from V and 3 bases from J, leaving 9 bases between. Looked up from germline, CDR1 is LNHDA and CDR2 is SQIVND (reference sequence). CDR3 nucleotide sequence: TGTGCCAGTAGTATTGGCAGGGACAAAAACATTCAGTACTTC. It yields the protein CASSIGRDKNIQYF.

CDR3 in amino acids: CASSQLGTSGSYEQFF. The CDR3 bases are TGCGCCAGCAGCCAGCTGGGGACTAGCGGGAGTTATGAGCAGTTCTTC. The chain employs TRBV4-1 and TRBJ2-1; 14 nucleotides agree with TRBD2. The CDR3 is 16 residues long. V shed 3 bases, J shed 8 bases, and the junction held 6 bases outside the gene matches. The V gene's germline CDR1 is MGHRA and CDR2 YSYEKL.

The CDR3 region has the DNA TGTGCCAGAAGACAGGGGTACGAGCAGTACTTC. This gives the protein CARRQGYEQYF. The chain employs TRBV2 and TRBJ2-7; 8 positions agree with TRBD1. Germline CDR1 is SNHLY and CDR2 is FYNNEI. V was clipped by 9 bases and J by 4 bases; unmatched bases: 2. The CDR3 is 11 residues long.

This clone appeared once. The CDR3 loop is CASSQDISGANVLTF. In DNA form, the CDR3 reads TGTGCCAGCAGCCAAGATATTTCTGGGGCCAACGTCCTGACTTTC. The chain recombines TRBV14 with TRBJ2-6; D not resolved. The CDR3 has 15 residues. Germline assignment: CDR1 SGHDN and CDR2 FVKESK. Deletions cut 0 bases from V and 1 base from J, with 4 bases between.

V usage is TRBV5-6 and J usage is TRBJ2-7, with D possibly being TRBD1 (6 bases). CDR1 is SGHDT and CDR2 is YYEEEE in the germline V gene. The CDR3 loop spans 13 amino acids. Trimming took 3 bases from V and 0 from J, leaving 7 bases between them. CDR3: CASSSDSSYEQYF. Here the CDR3 DNA reads TGTGCCAGCAGCTCGGACAGCTCCTACGAGCAGTACTTC.

This clone was recorded a few times. The DNA for the CDR3 is TGTGCCATCAGTCCTACGGACAGGGACAATGAGCAGTTCTTC. Its protein is CAISPTDRDNEQFF. The V and J genes are TRBV10-3 and TRBJ2-1; TRBD1 agrees at 8 bases. There are 14 residues in the CDR3. The germline V gene has CDR1 ENHRY and CDR2 SYGVKD. V trimming: 5 bases; J trimming: 5 bases; junction bases outside the gene matches: 5.

The chain recombines TRBV11-2 with TRBJ2-1, with 7 bases lining up with TRBD2. CDR3 length equals 15 residues. The ends lost 5 bases at V and 7 bases at J; junction bases unmatched: 11. CDR1 is SGHAT and CDR2 is FQNNGV in the germline V gene. CDR3 loop: CASSLLGGSRNEQFF. CDR3 sequence (DNA): TGTGCCAGCAGCCTCCTCGGCGGGAGTAGGAATGAGCAGTTCTTC.

The chain employs TRBV5-1 and TRBJ2-7, with 7 bases that match TRBD2. This CDR3 is 14 amino acids long. V lost 3 bases, J lost 1 base, and 4 bases stayed unmatched. Germline lookup yields CDR1 SGHRS and CDR2 YFSETQ. The CDR3 nucleotides are TGCGCCAGCAGCTCCCCGGGACTATCCTACGAGCAGTACTTC. Protein sequence: CASSSPGLSYEQYF.

The chain carries TRBV27 and TRBJ2-2; TRBD1 matches at 10 bases. The CDR3 spans 14 residues. Germline CDR1 reads MNHEY; CDR2 reads SMNVEV (reference sequence). The J segment lost 6 bases and the V segment lost 5 bases, leaving 3 bases of the junction unmatched. The CDR3 DNA is TGTGCCAGCAGTCTTGGACAGGGGGCCGGGGAGCTGTTTTTT. Translating it yields CASSLGQGAGELFF.

The chain is built from TRBV9 and TRBJ2-7, with D perhaps TRBD1 (6 bases). Germline V lookup: CDR1 SGDLS, CDR2 YYNGEE. Trimming stripped 4 bases from V and 3 bases from J, with 11 bases between. The CDR3 runs to 13 residues. This CDR3 reads CASSQGQHYEQYF. The CDR3 DNA reads TGTGCCAGCAGCCAAGGACAGCACTACGAGCAGTACTTC.

The V call is TRBV27, the J call TRBJ1-1; D gene unclear. The V end was cut by 1 base, the J end by 0 bases, with 6 bases between. The germline CDR1 and CDR2 sequences are MNHEY and SMNVEV (reference sequence). The CDR3 sequence is 14 residues long. CDR3 in DNA: TGTGCCAGCAGTTTATTTCCCATGAACACTGAAGCTTTCTTT. Translated: CASSLFPMNTEAFF.

The chain joins TRBV11-2 to TRBJ1-1; D might be TRBD1 (6 bases). CDR1 and CDR2 (germline): SGHAT, FQNNGV. V lost 5 bases, J lost 0 bases, and 16 bases lay in between. The CDR3 is made up of 16 amino acids. CDR3 residues: CASSGRGSLMNTEAFF. CDR3 coding DNA: TGTGCCAGCAGCGGGAGGGGGAGCCTGATGAACACTGAAGCTTTCTTT.